This TCR beta chain was documented in a study of T cell responses to AZD1222 COVID-19 vaccine (dated by TCRdb to the early 2020s). Context from the whole study: Because spike-specific TCR depth and breadth did not differ between the two schedules, AZD1222 recipients who got a second dose at roughly 4 weeks were pooled with those who got a second dose at roughly 12 weeks. TCR sequencing was performed for about 250 trial participants, of whom about 210 were given two doses of AZD1222 and approximately 25 were given two doses of MenACWY control vaccine. Trial participants were enrolled by age into 18-55, 56-69 and 70-plus year subgroups, with roughly 160, 29 and 62 TCR-sequenced participants respectively. The investigation overall reported the following: Spike-specific TCR breadth and depth rose significantly after two AZD1222 doses compared with day 0 and with MenACWY recipients. In the small 56-69-year group, the increase in depth fell short of significance, most likely because of low power. Reportedly, close to half of the unique spike-specific TCRs recognized epitopes lying outside the regions that are mutated in the B.1.351 and B.1.1.7 variants. Because no samples from the day 14 peak response were available, repertoires could be characterized only after the peak T cell response. Most participants were white British and females outnumbered males, and the authors suggested that clonal diversity may have been underestimated. Only five or six AZD1222 recipients were SARS-CoV-2 seropositive at baseline, limiting conclusions about previously exposed vaccinees. The vaccine-associated CD4 TCRs covered the entire spike protein, and the dominant responses fell in regions 160-218 and 743-854.

On this clone itself: Its specific antigen is unknown. There are no base qualities to consult, and no much larger clone falls within one base.

The CDR3 regions of human TCRbeta chains were analyzed by immunosequencing. The original methods were these. Repertoire TCRs were matched against a reference library of SARS-CoV-2-specific TCRs generated with the MIRA antigen-specificity platform. Breadth was defined as the fraction of unique TCRs that were SARS-CoV-2-associated, and depth was defined as the fraction of total T cells that were SARS-CoV-2-associated. Using the MIRA data, each spike-specific TCR was assigned both to the spike region to which the TCR was reactive and to a CD4 or CD8 class. Log10-transformed breadth and depth values were compared by one-way ANOVA with Sidak's multiple comparisons tests. Drawn from immuneACCESS, this table holds only the in-frame rearrangements with V and J called that TCRdb kept. Clones are partly lost; checked studies trace under half to an unresolved V gene and leave the rest unexplained. That table furnishes V, J and clone size, whereas the DNA furnished D and trimming. The sample table shows 110,000 to 150,000 clones, and approximately 83% are seen once. The ten largest clones take up around 8% of the sample.

The meaning of the sample's time point label: baseline before first vaccination. Vaccinee samples were obtained from the UK trials COV001 and COV002, which included a single-blind randomized controlled phase 2/3 trial of AZD1222 (ChAdOx1 nCoV-19) in healthy adults. For TCRbeta chain sequencing, PBMC samples were collected from trial participants at day 0 and at day 28 after the second dose. This specimen consisted of peripheral blood, obtained on day 0 of AZD1222 vaccination. The clonotype originates from an adult in good health.

The CDR3 here reads CASSAGTGNYGYTF. The nucleotide sequence is TGTGCCAGCAGCGCCGGGACTGGTAACTATGGCTACACCTTC. This receptor chain uses TRBV7-9 and TRBJ1-2; the D gene is perhaps TRBD1, from 5 matching bases. A distance of 11 bases separates the germline ends of V and J, which lose 5 bases and 1 base respectively. As encoded in the germline V gene (reference sequence), CDR1 is SEHNR while CDR2 is FQNEAQ. From its cysteine to its phenylalanine, the CDR3 spans 14 amino acids. The DNA shown is the 42-base CDR3, in frame from base 1.